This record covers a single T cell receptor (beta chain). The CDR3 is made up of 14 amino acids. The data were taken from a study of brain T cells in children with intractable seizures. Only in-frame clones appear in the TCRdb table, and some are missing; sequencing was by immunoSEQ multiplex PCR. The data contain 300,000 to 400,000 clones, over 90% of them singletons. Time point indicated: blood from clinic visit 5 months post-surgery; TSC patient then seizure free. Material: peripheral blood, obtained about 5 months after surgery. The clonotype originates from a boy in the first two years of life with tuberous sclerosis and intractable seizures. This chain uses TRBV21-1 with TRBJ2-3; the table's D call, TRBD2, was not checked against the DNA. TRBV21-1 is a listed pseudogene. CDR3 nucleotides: TGTGCCAGCAGCAAAGTCAGCCCCTTAAATGGGAGGTATTTT. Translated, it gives CASSKVSPLNGRYF.